The 30 T cell receptor beta chains below all came from one sample that was sequenced in a study of T-cell reconstitution after alpha-beta-depleted transplantation in children. The authors prepared the TCRbeta library with unique molecular identifiers. TCRdb fed the PCR reads into MiXCR, producing one record per CDR3 protein. The sample has roughly 570,000 distinct CDR3 sequences, roughly a quarter seen once. Sequencing was performed on PBMCs, taken before TCRalphabeta/CD19-depleted stem cell transplant. The receptors were gathered from a boy in the first two years of life with Wiskott-Aldrich syndrome, due to receive a stem cell transplant.

This clonotype was seen a handful of times. The chain links TRBV7-2 to TRBJ2-4; TRBD2 might be the D (6 bases). The length of the CDR3 is 16 residues. Germline lookup yields CDR1 SGHTA and CDR2 FQGNSA. The V end lost 1 base, the J end lost 0 bases, and 10 bases lay between the germline ends. CDR3 sequence: CASSLGWRVAKNIQYF. CDR3 in DNA: TGTGCCAGCAGCTTAGGTTGGAGGGTAGCCAAAAACATTCAGTACTTC.

The V and J genes are TRBV6-5 and TRBJ2-3; TRBD1 aligns across 9 bases. Trimming at V came to 2 bases and at J to 0 bases, leaving 3 bases not matched to a gene. Germline-derived CDR1 and CDR2 are MNHEY and SVGAGI. CDR3 size: 16 residues. The CDR3 loop reads CASSYGDRASTDTQYF. The DNA for the CDR3 is TGTGCCAGCAGTTACGGGGACAGGGCCAGCACAGATACGCAGTATTTT.

With respect to this clonotype: One end of the junction does not line up with germline, which may come from a read error. The rearrangement uses TRBV4-2 and TRBJ2-1; TRBD2 matches 10 bases. This CDR3 has 16 amino acids. Germline V gene data show CDR1 as LGHNA and CDR2 as YNFKEQ. In DNA form, the CDR3 reads TGTGCCAGCAGCCCCCTAGCGGGAGATTCCTACAATGGGCAGTTCTTC. Translated, it gives CASSPLAGDSYNGQFF.

This chain connects TRBV5-1 to TRBJ2-2; D is ambiguous. Germline loops: CDR1 SGHRS, CDR2 YFSETQ. V was clipped by 1 base and J by 5 bases, with 12 bases between them. The CDR3 sequence is 15 residues long. CDR3 sequence reads: CASSLYRKGTGELFF. CDR3 nucleotides: TGCGCCAGCAGCTTGTACCGAAAGGGAACCGGGGAGCTGTTTTTT. Full variable domain (remainder filled in from reference TRBV5-1 and TRBJ2-2): KAGVTQTPRYLIKTRGQQVTLSCSPISGHRSVSWYQQTPGQGLQFLFEYFSETQRNKGNFPGRFSGRQFSNSRSEMNVSTLELGDSALYLCASSLYRKGTGELFFGEGSRLTVL.

The chain uses TRBV20-1 and TRBJ1-5, with 9 bases that match TRBD1. Per the germline V gene, CDR1 is DFQATT and CDR2 is SNEGSKA (reference sequence). This CDR3 is built from 16 residues. The trim removed 3 bases at V and 5 bases at J, leaving 11 bases unmatched. The CDR3 nucleotides read TGCAGTGCTAGGGCCCTAGGGACAGGGTACTATCAGCCCCAGCATTTT. Its protein product is CSARALGTGYYQPQHF.

J is TRBJ2-1 and V is TRBV7-2, with a tentative D call TRBD2 (6 bases). This CDR3 region has 15 residues. The germline V gene encodes CDR1 SGHTA and CDR2 FQGNSA. Trimming pared 6 bases from V and 2 bases from J, leaving 14 bases between. The CDR3, as DNA: TGTGCCAGCAGGGAAACGACTAGGCCCTACAATGAGCAGTTCTTC. Amino acid sequence: CASRETTRPYNEQFF.

This clonotype was detected only a few times. The chain joins TRBV12-3 or TRBV12-4 to TRBJ2-3; a weak D match, TRBD2 (5 bases). The CDR3 contains 13 residues. V was pared by 3 bases and J by 6 bases, with 10 bases between. The CDR3 here is CASSFGWRDTQYF. The CDR3 DNA sequence: TGTGCCAGCAGTTTTGGGTGGAGGGATACGCAGTATTTT.

This clonotype was counted between two and nine times. V and J are TRBV5-1 and TRBJ2-6; TRBD1 matches at 7 bases. V lost 4 bases, J lost 0 bases, and 10 bases stayed unmatched. The CDR3 is 18 amino acids. Germline CDR1 SGHRS, CDR2 YFSETQ. CDR3 in DNA: TGCGCCAGCAGCCCTTCAGGGGGATCGGTCTCTGGGGCCAACGTCCTGACTTTC. Translated, it gives CASSPSGGSVSGANVLTF.

This clonotype was seen more than once but under ten times. The chain uses TRBV4-1 and TRBJ1-2; tentative D call: TRBD1 (6 bases). CDR3 length equals 16 residues. Germline lookup yields CDR1 MGHRA and CDR2 YSYEKL. V lost 7 bases and J 2 bases, leaving 20 bases between the germline ends. CDR3 region: CASTPFGTQTNYGYTF. CDR3 nucleotides: TGCGCCAGCACCCCTTTCGGGACACAGACAAACTATGGCTACACCTTC.

V and J are TRBV4-2 and TRBJ2-1; D is unclear. The CDR3 spans 16 residues. V was pared by 0 bases and J by 0 bases, with 9 bases between. Germline loops: CDR1 LGHNA, CDR2 YNFKEQ. This CDR3 is CASSQDRRSSYNEQFF. Written as DNA, the CDR3 is TGTGCCAGCAGCCAAGATCGGCGGAGCTCCTACAATGAGCAGTTCTTC.

The chain joins TRBV5-1 to TRBJ2-4, with no clear D. V dropped 4 bases and J dropped 8 bases, with 13 bases sitting between them. The CDR3 covers 13 residues. Germline V gene sequence: CDR1 SGHRS, CDR2 YFSETQ. DNA of the CDR3: TGCGCCAGCAGCGTTGACCTGGGCGACATTCAGTACTTC. It yields the protein CASSVDLGDIQYF.

This clonotype was detected a few times. The chain carries TRBV11-2 and TRBJ2-1; 15 bases are a match to TRBD2. The CDR3 has 19 amino acids. V lost 3 bases to trimming and J lost 8 bases; unmatched junction nucleotides: 14. Germline CDR1 reads SGHAT; CDR2 reads FQNNGV. The CDR3 is CASSFRTSGRVIGVDEQFF. CDR3 DNA: TGTGCCAGCAGCTTCCGGACTAGCGGGAGGGTAATAGGTGTGGATGAGCAGTTCTTC.

The V and J genes are TRBV5-1 and TRBJ2-5; 7 bases are a match to TRBD2. Unmatched junction bases numbered 10, after V lost 4 bases and J lost 4 bases. The CDR3 contains 15 residues. The V gene's germline CDR1 is SGHRS and CDR2 YFSETQ. The CDR3 protein is CASSPASGNRETQYF. Written as DNA, the CDR3 is TGCGCCAGCAGCCCCGCCAGCGGGAATCGAGAGACCCAGTACTTC.

V usage is TRBV6-5 and J usage is TRBJ2-5; D is possibly TRBD2 (5 bases). V lost 0 bases and J lost 3, with 8 bases in between. Germline CDR1 and CDR2: MNHEY and SVGAGI. The CDR3 is 14 residues long. CDR3 DNA: TGTGCCAGCAGTTACTCGGGAGTCGAAGAGACCCAGTACTTC. Translated, it gives CASSYSGVEETQYF.

The table lists this clonotype with a few counts. This may arise from a read error, as a much more abundant clone is one base away. The chain couples TRBV5-1 to TRBJ2-2, with D uncertain. The CDR3 contains 13 residues. Germline V gene sequence: CDR1 SGHRS, CDR2 YFSETQ. With 0 bases removed from V and 5 bases from J, the gap between germline ends came to 5 bases. The DNA of the CDR3 is TGCGCCAGCAGCTTGGCGTGGACCGGGGAGCTGTTTTTT. Its translation: CASSLAWTGELFF.

The chain is built from TRBV27 and TRBJ2-1; 7 bases map to TRBD2. The junction had 1 base not matched to a gene; V was cut back by 3 bases and J by 8 bases. From germline, CDR1 is MNHEY and CDR2 SMNVEV (reference sequence). The CDR3 is made up of 12 amino acids. Here the CDR3 DNA reads TGTGCCAGCAGTTTTAGCGGGCATGAGCAGTTCTTC. Translation: CASSFSGHEQFF.

The rearrangement joins TRBV5-1 to TRBJ2-7, with TRBD2 identical over 9 bases. Trimming removed 3 bases from V and 6 bases from J; junction bases left unmatched: 13. This CDR3 is built from 16 residues. Per the germline V gene, CDR1 is SGHRS and CDR2 is YFSETQ. For the CDR3, the DNA is TGCGCCAGCAGCTCCACGCCCCACTTGGGACTAGCCGAGCAGTACTTC. Its protein is CASSSTPHLGLAEQYF.

Points on this clonotype: A read error may produce the germline difference seen at one junction end. The rearrangement links TRBV5-1 to TRBJ2-3; a possible D gene is TRBD1 (6 bases). CDR3 length: 14 amino acids. CDR1 and CDR2 from the germline V gene are SGHRS and YFSETQ. The CDR3 spells CASSLVTGTDTQYF. CDR3 DNA: TGTGCCAGCAGTTTAGTTACAGGGACAGATACGCAGTATTTT.

The chain combines TRBV20-1 with TRBJ2-2; TRBD2 agrees at 14 bases. Germline loops: CDR1 DFQATT, CDR2 SNEGSKA (reference sequence). With V trimmed by 5 bases and J by 5 bases, 4 bases remained unmatched. This CDR3 is 15 amino acids long. The CDR3 protein is CSAPRTSGRTGELFF. CDR3 sequence (DNA): TGCAGTGCTCCCCGGACTAGCGGGAGGACCGGGGAGCTGTTTTTT.

This clonotype was seen a few times. J is TRBJ2-3 and V is TRBV3-1; TRBD2 matches at 11 bases. This CDR3 has 17 residues. V shed 0 bases and J 1 base; nucleotides not matched to a gene: 3. Looked up from germline, CDR1 is LGHDT and CDR2 is YNNKEL (reference sequence). The CDR3 DNA sequence: TGTGCCAGCAGCCAAGAAGTGGGACTAGCGGGCACAGATACGCAGTATTTT. Protein sequence: CASSQEVGLAGTDTQYF.

This clonotype came up a few times. V usage is TRBV6-5 and J usage is TRBJ2-3; D perhaps matches TRBD2 (5 bases). The CDR3 runs 14 residues. The V end was cut by 2 bases, the J end by 5 bases, with 11 bases between. Germline V gives CDR1 MNHEY, CDR2 SVGAGI. The CDR3, as DNA: TGTGCCAGCAGTTACGGCTGGACTGGAGATACGCAGTATTTT. It codes for CASSYGWTGDTQYF.

V and J are TRBV20-1 and TRBJ1-6; TRBD1 matches 8 bases. Germline CDR1 DFQATT, CDR2 SNEGSKA (reference sequence). V dropped 3 bases and J dropped 5; count of bases not matched to a gene: 9. This CDR3 region has 16 residues. CDR3: CSARELSTGDNSPLHF. The CDR3 bases are TGCAGTGCTAGGGAACTATCGACAGGGGATAATTCACCCCTCCACTTT.

This chain joins TRBV5-1 and TRBJ2-7, with 9 bases that match TRBD1. Germline values: CDR1 SGHRS, CDR2 YFSETQ. Unmatched junction bases numbered 4, after V lost 4 bases and J lost 5 bases. This CDR3 has 13 residues. Written as DNA, the CDR3 is TGCGCCAGCAGCCCACGGACAGGGGACGAGCAGTACTTC. Protein product: CASSPRTGDEQYF.

This clonotype turned up a few times. The gene calls are TRBV5-1 and TRBJ2-3, with 9 bases lining up with TRBD1. V lost 1 base to trimming and J lost 3 bases; unmatched junction nucleotides: 6. The CDR3 loop spans 16 amino acids. Germline V lookup: CDR1 SGHRS, CDR2 YFSETQ. CDR3 sequence (DNA): TGCGCCAGCAGCTTGTTGGGACAGGGAATAACAGATACGCAGTATTTT. The encoded protein is CASSLLGQGITDTQYF.

This clonotype turned up a few times. This chain connects TRBV5-1 to TRBJ2-3; D might be TRBD1 or TRBD2, each matching 8 bases. V lost 1 base and J lost 4, with 28 bases in between. The CDR3 covers 20 residues. Germline V gives CDR1 SGHRS, CDR2 YFSETQ. CDR3 sequence (DNA): TGCGCCAGCAGCTTGCGCATACAGGGGGTCGGGACTAGGAGTTCAGATACGCAGTATTTT. It translates to CASSLRIQGVGTRSSDTQYF.

This clonotype appeared a few times. CDR3 loop: CASSNRDYGYTF. CDR3 nucleotides: TGTGCCAGCAGTAACCGAGACTATGGCTACACCTTC. The rearrangement uses TRBV6-5 and TRBJ1-2; D is unclear. The CDR3 runs 12 residues. Trimming pared 5 bases from V and 3 bases from J, leaving 7 bases between. Germline CDR1 reads MNHEY; CDR2 reads SVGAGI.

This sequence joins TRBV29-1 and TRBJ2-5; 10 bases fit TRBD2. V lost 6 bases to trimming and J lost 2 bases; unmatched junction nucleotides: 0. Looked up from germline, CDR1 is SQVTM and CDR2 is ANQGSEA. This CDR3 is 12 amino acids long. CDR3 sequence reads: CSVGLAQETQYF. CDR3 coding DNA: TGCAGCGTGGGACTAGCGCAAGAGACCCAGTACTTC.

The chain links TRBV20-1 to TRBJ2-7, with D possibly being TRBD2 (6 bases). CDR1 is DFQATT, CDR2 SNEGSKA, per germline (reference sequence). The CDR3 has 16 residues. With 3 bases removed from V and 5 bases from J, the gap between germline ends came to 23 bases. CDR3: CSARRDVGGSPHEQYF. CDR3 DNA sequence: TGCAGTGCTAGGAGGGACGTCGGAGGGTCCCCTCACGAGCAGTACTTC.

V is TRBV7-7 and J is TRBJ2-7; possible D gene TRBD1, 6 bases. This CDR3 is built from 15 residues. Trimming stripped 4 bases from V and 0 bases from J, with 13 bases between. The V gene's germline CDR1 is SSHAT and CDR2 FNYEAQ (reference sequence). The CDR3 DNA follows: TGTGCCAGCAGCTCCTATACAGGGAGCTCCTACGAGCAGTACTTC. Amino acids: CASSSYTGSSYEQYF.

V usage is TRBV4-2 and J usage is TRBJ2-3; 14 positions match TRBD2. Trimming removed 1 base from V and 4 bases from J; junction bases left unmatched: 4. In germline, CDR1 is LGHNA, CDR2 YNFKEQ. The CDR3 totals 17 residues. Here the CDR3 reads CASSQGGTSGSADTQYF. In nucleotides, the CDR3 is TGTGCCAGCAGCCAAGGAGGGACTAGCGGGAGCGCAGATACGCAGTATTTT.